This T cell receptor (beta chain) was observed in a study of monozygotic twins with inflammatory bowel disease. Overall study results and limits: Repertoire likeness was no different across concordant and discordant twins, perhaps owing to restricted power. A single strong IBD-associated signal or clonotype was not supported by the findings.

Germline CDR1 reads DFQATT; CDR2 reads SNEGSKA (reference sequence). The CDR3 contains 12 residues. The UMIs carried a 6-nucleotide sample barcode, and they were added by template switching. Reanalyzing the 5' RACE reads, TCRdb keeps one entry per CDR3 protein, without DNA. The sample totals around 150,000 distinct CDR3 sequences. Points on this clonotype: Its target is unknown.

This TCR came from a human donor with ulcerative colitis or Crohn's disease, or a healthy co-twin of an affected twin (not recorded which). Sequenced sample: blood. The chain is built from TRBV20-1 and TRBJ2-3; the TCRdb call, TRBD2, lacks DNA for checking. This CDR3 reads CSLAGAGDTQYF.